This TCR beta chain emerged from a study of post-analysis software for immune sequencing data. Turning to the study itself: There were relapsing-remitting, secondary progressive and progressive-relapsing multiple sclerosis among the disease courses included. Whole-study findings and limits: Five or six TRBV segments, TRBV5-6, TRBV5-1 and TRBV20-1 among them, were found more frequent in patients than controls. In multiple sclerosis, normalized Chao1 diversity was significantly below that of controls. Batch-mates among the samples co-clustered strongly by F measure.

V was clipped by 10 bases and J by 2 bases, with 13 bases between them. Looked up from germline, CDR1 is SGHRS and CDR2 is YFSETQ. CDR3 length: 14 amino acids. cDNA libraries for TCR beta contained unique molecular identifiers. The authors obtained roughly 0.5 million cDNA molecules from roughly 1.1 to 9.2 million T cells. TCRdb called the PCR reads again in MiXCR, with one record for every CDR3 protein. The sample consists of 750,000 to 950,000 distinct CDR3 sequences, roughly 58% of them appearing once. Comments on this clonotype: The antigen is undetermined.

The clonotype originates from a girl between 5 and 17 years old with multiple sclerosis. The sequenced material came from blood. The rearrangement uses TRBV5-1 and TRBJ2-6; no definite D call. The CDR3 DNA reads TGCGCCGGATCCCCCGGGCCTGGGGCCAACGTCCTGACTTTC. Protein: CAGSPGPGANVLTF.